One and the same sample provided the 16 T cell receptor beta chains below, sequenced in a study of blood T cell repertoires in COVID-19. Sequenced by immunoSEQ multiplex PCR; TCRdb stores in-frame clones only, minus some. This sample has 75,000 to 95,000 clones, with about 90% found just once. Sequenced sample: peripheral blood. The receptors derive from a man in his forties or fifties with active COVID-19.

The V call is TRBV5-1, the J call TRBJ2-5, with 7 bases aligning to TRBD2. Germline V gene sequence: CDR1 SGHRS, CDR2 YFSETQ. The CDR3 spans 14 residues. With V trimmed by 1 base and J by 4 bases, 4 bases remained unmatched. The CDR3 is CASSLIGGTETQYF. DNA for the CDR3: TGCGCCAGCAGCTTGATCGGGGGGACAGAGACCCAGTACTTC.

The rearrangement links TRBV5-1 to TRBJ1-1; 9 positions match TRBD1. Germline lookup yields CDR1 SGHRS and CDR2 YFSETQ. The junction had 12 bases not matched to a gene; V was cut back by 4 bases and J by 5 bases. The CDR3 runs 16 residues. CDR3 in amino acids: CASSPGTGMRWTEAFF. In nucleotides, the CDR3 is TGCGCCAGCAGCCCCGGGACAGGGATGCGATGGACTGAAGCTTTCTTT.

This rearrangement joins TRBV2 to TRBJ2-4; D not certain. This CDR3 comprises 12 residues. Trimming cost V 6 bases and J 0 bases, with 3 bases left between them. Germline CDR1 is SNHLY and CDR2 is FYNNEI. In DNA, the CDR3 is TGTGCCAGCAGCCTAGCCAAAAACATTCAGTACTTC. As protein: CASSLAKNIQYF.

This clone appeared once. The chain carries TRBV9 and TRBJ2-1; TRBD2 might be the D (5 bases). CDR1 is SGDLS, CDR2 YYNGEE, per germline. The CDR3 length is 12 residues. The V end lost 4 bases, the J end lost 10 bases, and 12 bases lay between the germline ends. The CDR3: CASSPRGREQFF. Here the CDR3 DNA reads TGTGCCAGCAGCCCTAGAGGGCGGGAGCAGTTCTTC.

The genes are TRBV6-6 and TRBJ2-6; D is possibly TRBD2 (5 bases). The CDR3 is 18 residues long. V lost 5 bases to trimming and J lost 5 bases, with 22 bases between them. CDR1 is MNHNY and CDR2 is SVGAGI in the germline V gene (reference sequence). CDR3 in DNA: TGTGCCAGCAGTCTCAGTCGGGAATGTAACAAGTGGGCCAACGTCCTGACTTTC. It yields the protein CASSLSRECNKWANVLTF.

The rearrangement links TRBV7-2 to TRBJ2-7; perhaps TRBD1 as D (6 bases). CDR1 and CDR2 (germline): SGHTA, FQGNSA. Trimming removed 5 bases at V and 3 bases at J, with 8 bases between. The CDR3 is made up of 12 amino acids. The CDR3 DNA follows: TGTGCCAGCAGCAACAGGGTCTACGAGCAGTACTTC. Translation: CASSNRVYEQYF.

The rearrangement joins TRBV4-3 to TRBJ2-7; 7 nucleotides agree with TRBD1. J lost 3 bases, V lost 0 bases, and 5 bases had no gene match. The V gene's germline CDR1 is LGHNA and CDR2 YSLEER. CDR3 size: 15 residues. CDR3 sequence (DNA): TGCGCCAGCAGCCAAGATCTCGACAGGGTCTACGAGCAGTACTTC. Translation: CASSQDLDRVYEQYF.

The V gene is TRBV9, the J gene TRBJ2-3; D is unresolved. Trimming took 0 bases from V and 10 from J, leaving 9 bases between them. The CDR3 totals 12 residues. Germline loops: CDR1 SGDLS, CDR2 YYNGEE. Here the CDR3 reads CASSVEFRPQYF. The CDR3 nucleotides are TGTGCCAGCAGCGTAGAGTTCAGGCCGCAGTATTTT.

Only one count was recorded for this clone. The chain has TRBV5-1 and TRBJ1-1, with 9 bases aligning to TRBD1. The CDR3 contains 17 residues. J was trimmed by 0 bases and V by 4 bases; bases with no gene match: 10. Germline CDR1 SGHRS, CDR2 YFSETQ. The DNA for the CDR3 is TGCGCCAGCAGCCCGAGTCCCGGGACAGGGTTGAACACTGAAGCTTTCTTT. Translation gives CASSPSPGTGLNTEAFF.

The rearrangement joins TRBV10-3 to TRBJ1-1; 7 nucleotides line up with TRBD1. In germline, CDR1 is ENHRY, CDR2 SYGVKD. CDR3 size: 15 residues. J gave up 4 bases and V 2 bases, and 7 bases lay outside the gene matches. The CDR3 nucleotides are TGTGCCATCAGTGAGAAGACAGGGTCAGGCACTGAAGCTTTCTTT. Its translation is CAISEKTGSGTEAFF.

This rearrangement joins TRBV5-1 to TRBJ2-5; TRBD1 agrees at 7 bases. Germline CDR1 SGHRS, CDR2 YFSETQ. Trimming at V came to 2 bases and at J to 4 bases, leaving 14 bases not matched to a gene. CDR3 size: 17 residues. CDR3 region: CASSLRSLDRAGETQYF. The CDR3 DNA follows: TGCGCCAGCAGCTTAAGATCCCTCGACAGGGCAGGAGAGACCCAGTACTTC. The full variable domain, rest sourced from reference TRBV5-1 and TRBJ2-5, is KAGVTQTPRYLIKTRGQQVTLSCSPISGHRSVSWYQQTPGQGLQFLFEYFSETQRNKGNFPGRFSGRQFSNSRSEMNVSTLELGDSALYLCASSLRSLDRAGETQYFGPGTRLLVL.

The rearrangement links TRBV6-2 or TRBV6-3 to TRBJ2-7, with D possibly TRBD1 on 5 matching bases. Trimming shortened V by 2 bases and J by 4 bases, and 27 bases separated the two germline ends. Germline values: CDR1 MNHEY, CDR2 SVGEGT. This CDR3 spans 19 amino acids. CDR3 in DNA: TGTGCCAGCAGTTACCCCCGGAGTATCAAGACAGAGCTCATTTACGAGCAGTACTTC. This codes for CASSYPRSIKTELIYEQYF.

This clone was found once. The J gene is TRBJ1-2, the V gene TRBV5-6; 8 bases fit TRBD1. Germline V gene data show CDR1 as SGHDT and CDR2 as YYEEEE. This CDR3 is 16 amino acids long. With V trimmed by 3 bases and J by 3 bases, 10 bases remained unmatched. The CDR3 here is CASSSQTGAYDYGYTF. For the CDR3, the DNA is TGTGCCAGCAGCTCCCAGACAGGGGCGTATGACTATGGCTACACCTTC.

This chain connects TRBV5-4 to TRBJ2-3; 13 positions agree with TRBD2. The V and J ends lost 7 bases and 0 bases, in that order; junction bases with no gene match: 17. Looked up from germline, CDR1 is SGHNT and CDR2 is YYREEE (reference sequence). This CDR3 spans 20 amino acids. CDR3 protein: CASSTEHVTSGRSSTDTQYF. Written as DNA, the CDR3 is TGTGCCAGCTCCACAGAACACGTGACTAGCGGGAGGTCTAGCACAGATACGCAGTATTTT.

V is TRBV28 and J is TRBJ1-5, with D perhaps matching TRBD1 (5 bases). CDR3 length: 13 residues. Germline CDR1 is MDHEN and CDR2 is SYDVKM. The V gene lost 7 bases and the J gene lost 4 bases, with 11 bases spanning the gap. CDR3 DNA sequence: TGTGCCAGCATTCCAGGGCCAAATCAGCCCCAGCATTTT. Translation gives CASIPGPNQPQHF.

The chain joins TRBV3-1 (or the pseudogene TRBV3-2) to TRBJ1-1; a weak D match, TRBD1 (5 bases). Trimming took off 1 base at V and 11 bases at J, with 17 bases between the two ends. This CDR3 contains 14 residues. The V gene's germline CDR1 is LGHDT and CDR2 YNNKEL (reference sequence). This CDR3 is CASSQVSGLGIAFF. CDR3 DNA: TGTGCCAGCAGCCAAGTCTCAGGGTTAGGCATTGCTTTCTTT.